This T cell receptor (beta chain) was found in a study of a mutant IDH1 vaccine in newly diagnosed glioma (dated by TCRdb to 2020 to 2023). For the study in its entirety: Vaccination started 4-6 weeks after radiotherapy alone, or was given together with temozolomide cycles in the groups whose treatment included chemotherapy. Of the roughly 30 treated patients, approximately 62% were male and around 40% were female, and a mean age of roughly 40 years was recorded. Before enrollment, most patients had been given radiochemotherapy with temozolomide as standard therapy, while the rest had received either radiotherapy alone or temozolomide alone. The week-35 safety follow-up took place at visit V12, and the week-47 end of study took place at visit V13. Peripheral blood was drawn at six visits: V03 (baseline), V05, V07, V10, V12 and V13. Longitudinal TCRB deep sequencing was done for about two dozen treated patients, wherever samples were available for exploratory analyses.

V loses 4 bases of germline sequence and J loses 5 bases, and the interval between the two ends is 23 bases. The CDR3 has 18 amino acids, counting the end cysteine and phenylalanine. Only the CDR3 DNA stays, 54 bases, in frame from base 1. CDR1 and CDR2 are read off the germline V gene as LGHNA and YSLEER. In the case of this clone: Its antigen specificity is not known. No much larger clone is present one base from it, and per-base qualities are unavailable.

Library prep was done by the immunoSEQ multiplex PCR assay. The hsTCRB Kit was used according to the manufacturer's protocol to amplify rearranged TCR beta chain sequences. TCRB libraries were sequenced on an Illumina MiSeq. The study's own analysis went as follows. The kit vendor's proprietary platform handled demultiplexing, trimming and gene mapping. Drawn from immuneACCESS, this table holds only the in-frame rearrangements with V and J called that TCRdb kept. Clones are partly lost; checked studies trace under half to an unresolved V gene and leave the rest unexplained. The V and J calls and the clone size are those of that table, but D and trimming were determined from the DNA. The sample table holds over 80,000 clones, of which roughly 77% were seen once. The ten largest make up more than 5% of the sample. Broader findings and caveats from the paper: Pseudoprogression appeared unrelated to alterations in the top peripheral T cell clonotypes detected by TCRB sequencing. Immune responses induced by the vaccine were seen in over 80% of patients across multiple MHC alleles. PBMC samples for TCRB deep sequencing were selected based on availability. According to the authors, sample limitations meant that analyses of patient blood samples could not be reproduced.

The sample's time point label, in plain terms: week 47, end of study. Each vaccine dose was 300 ug of a 20-mer mutant IDH1 peptide in Montanide, given subcutaneously with topical imiquimod. Patients received eight vaccinations in weeks 1, 3, 5, 7, 11, 15, 19 and 23, corresponding to visits V03 through V10. Newly diagnosed WHO grade 3 or 4 IDH1-mutant astrocytomas showing loss of nuclear ATRX were present in the donors. The samples were drawn from NOA16, a multicentre, single-arm, open-label phase I trial in Germany that tested a mutant IDH1 peptide vaccine in humans for the first time. The DNeasy Blood and Tissue Kit was used to extract genomic DNA from EDTA blood for TCRB sequencing.

The V and J segments used are TRBV4-3 and TRBJ2-2; the D gene remains uncertain. The receptor was derived from a man aged 35 to 55 with glioma. The sample consisted of PBMCs, taken from a glioma patient whose treatment included an IDH1 peptide vaccine. The DNA sequence reads TGCGCCAGCAGCCCTCAAGTTAGCCAATTAATCGGAACCGGGGAGCTGTTTTTT. Its amino acids are CASSPQVSQLIGTGELFF.